Presented here are 24 T cell receptor beta chains from one specimen sequenced in a study of blood T cell repertoires in COVID-19. Sequencing was performed with immunoSEQ multiplex PCR; in TCRdb, only in-frame clones are kept and a portion is missing. Among hundreds of thousands of clones listed, roughly 88% were seen once. Source material: peripheral blood. All receptors come from a woman aged 25 to 39 with active or convalescent COVID-19.

V is TRBV7-9 and J is TRBJ1-1; D unresolved. This CDR3 has 13 residues. V shed 2 bases and J shed 0 bases, with 4 bases lying between them. Germline loops: CDR1 SEHNR, CDR2 FQNEAQ (reference sequence). The CDR3 protein is CASSLSMNTEAFF. CDR3 nucleotides: TGTGCCAGCAGCTTATCAATGAACACTGAAGCTTTCTTT.

A word on this clone: Other DNA sequences in this specimen translate into the identical CDR3. The chain joins TRBV27 to TRBJ1-3; D not resolved. In germline, CDR1 is MNHEY, CDR2 SMNVEV (reference sequence). This CDR3 has 13 residues. V was clipped by 4 bases and J by 4 bases, with 8 bases between them. CDR3 in DNA: TGTGCCAGCAGTTGGGCAGGAGGAAACACCATATATTTT. This encodes CASSWAGGNTIYF.

The CDR3 loop reads CASRRTGENSPLHF. The CDR3 bases are TGTGCCAGCAGAAGGACAGGAGAAAATTCACCCCTCCACTTT. V and J are TRBV7-9 and TRBJ1-6, with TRBD1 matching 7 bases. Germline V gives CDR1 SEHNR, CDR2 FQNEAQ (reference sequence). V shed 6 bases and J 7 bases; nucleotides not matched to a gene: 6. The CDR3 runs to 14 residues.

The chain links TRBV4-1 to TRBJ2-1; 10 nucleotides agree with TRBD2. Germline CDR1 is MGHRA and CDR2 is YSYEKL. V shed 7 bases and J 9 bases; nucleotides not matched to a gene: 6. The CDR3 runs to 13 residues. CDR3 nucleotides: TGCGCCAGCACTAGCGGGGGATGGGGTGAGCAGTTCTTC. Translated, it gives CASTSGGWGEQFF.

This chain links TRBV18 with TRBJ2-1, with D perhaps matching TRBD2 (6 bases). V gave up 3 bases and J gave up 3 bases, with 15 bases separating them. CDR1 KGHSH and CDR2 LQKENI come from the germline V gene. The CDR3 has 16 amino acids. CDR3 coding DNA: TGTGCCAGCTCACCTGGTCCGGGACTTATCTACAATGAGCAGTTCTTC. Translating gives CASSPGPGLIYNEQFF.

This chain joins TRBV6-4 and TRBJ1-6; no firm D call. This CDR3 is 15 amino acids long. The germline V gene encodes CDR1 MRHNA and CDR2 SNTAGT. CDR3 residues: CPGWGRGPNNSPLHF. In nucleotides, the CDR3 is TGTCCCGGCTGGGGTCGGGGTCCCAATAATTCACCCCTCCACTTT.

This chain links TRBV6-5 with TRBJ1-6, with D hard to call. With 11 bases removed from V and 7 bases from J, the gap between germline ends came to 18 bases. CDR1 MNHEY and CDR2 SVGAGI come from the germline V gene. This CDR3 spans 14 amino acids. CDR3 sequence reads: CAAGDWVGNSPLHF. The CDR3 nucleotides read TGTGCCGCCGGGGATTGGGTGGGGAATTCACCCCTCCACTTT.

This CDR3 is CASSLAVTSGIGEQFF. The CDR3 DNA follows: TGTGCCAGCAGCTTGGCAGTTACTAGCGGGATAGGAGAGCAGTTCTTC. V is TRBV5-4 and J is TRBJ2-1; 10 positions match TRBD2. This CDR3 region has 16 residues. The ends lost 0 bases at V and 10 bases at J; junction bases unmatched: 10. The germline V gene encodes CDR1 SGHNT and CDR2 YYREEE (reference sequence).

The J gene is TRBJ1-2, the V gene TRBV6-2 or TRBV6-3; maybe TRBD1 (6 bases). V was pared by 0 bases and J by 2 bases, with 16 bases between. Germline lookup yields CDR1 MNHEY and CDR2 SVGEGT. CDR3 length equals 17 residues. The CDR3: CASSYSITGTLNYGYTF. The CDR3 DNA reads TGTGCCAGCAGTTACTCTATTACCGGGACACTAAACTATGGCTACACCTTC.

V is TRBV5-1 and J is TRBJ2-3; 7 bases align to TRBD2. Germline V gene lookup returns CDR1 SGHRS and CDR2 YFSETQ. Losses at the gene ends were 3 bases for V and 4 bases for J; bases not matched to a gene: 5. The CDR3 consists of 14 residues. The CDR3 nucleotides read TGCGCCAGCAGCTCGACTAGCTCGGCAGATACGCAGTATTTT. It translates to CASSSTSSADTQYF.

The rearrangement links TRBV5-8 to TRBJ2-4, with D possibly being TRBD2 (6 bases). This CDR3 comprises 15 residues. Germline loops: CDR1 SGHTS, CDR2 YDEGEE. The ends were cut back, 4 bases at V and 7 bases at J, with 18 bases in the middle. CDR3: CASSGGTPTFNIQYF. The CDR3 DNA reads TGTGCCAGCAGCGGTGGGACTCCTACTTTTAACATTCAGTACTTC. Looking up the rest from reference TRBV5-8 and TRBJ2-4 gives the full variable domain: EAGVTQSPTHLIKTRGQQATLRCSPISGHTSVYWYQQALGLGLQFLLWYDEGEERNRGNFPPRFSGRQFPNYSSELNVNALELEDSALYLCASSGGTPTFNIQYFGAGTRLSVL.

V usage is TRBV3-1 (or the pseudogene TRBV3-2) and J usage is TRBJ2-1; TRBD2 is a possible D gene (5 bases). The germline V gene has CDR1 LGHDT and CDR2 YNNKEL (reference sequence). Trimming pared 0 bases from V and 8 bases from J, leaving 11 bases between. This CDR3 is built from 14 residues. The CDR3 DNA reads as TGTGCCAGCAGCCAAGAAATCAGCGGTCATGAGCAGTTCTTC. Amino acid sequence: CASSQEISGHEQFF.

This chain connects TRBV3-1 (or the pseudogene TRBV3-2) to TRBJ2-5; 10 nucleotides agree with TRBD1. The CDR3 sequence is 16 residues long. CDR1 is LGHDT and CDR2 is YNNKEL in the germline V gene (reference sequence). The ends lost 4 bases at V and 5 bases at J; junction bases unmatched: 10. The CDR3 spells CASSLLWTGGSETQYF. CDR3 coding DNA: TGTGCCAGCAGCCTATTGTGGACAGGGGGTAGCGAGACCCAGTACTTC.

The chain combines TRBV18 with TRBJ1-1; no clear D. Per germline, CDR1 KGHSH and CDR2 LQKENI. The CDR3 consists of 12 residues. Trimming took 5 bases from V and 2 from J, leaving 6 bases between them. CDR3 sequence: CASSMANTEAFF. The CDR3 DNA follows: TGTGCCAGCTCAATGGCAAACACTGAAGCTTTCTTT.

This sequence joins TRBV10-3 and TRBJ2-3, with a weak D call TRBD2 (5 bases). The CDR3 covers 14 residues. Per germline, CDR1 ENHRY and CDR2 SYGVKD. V lost 11 bases and J 0 bases, leaving 15 bases between the germline ends. The CDR3 nucleotides are TGTGCCGTTTCATCGGACTTAAGCACAGATACGCAGTATTTT. This gives the protein CAVSSDLSTDTQYF.

The J gene is TRBJ2-1, the V gene TRBV27, with 13 bases fitting TRBD2. There are 15 residues in the CDR3. J gave up 6 bases and V 3 bases, and 2 bases lay outside the gene matches. Germline V gene lookup returns CDR1 MNHEY and CDR2 SMNVEV (reference sequence). CDR3 in amino acids: CASSLGLAGTNEQFF. Here the CDR3 DNA reads TGTGCCAGCAGTTTGGGACTAGCGGGAACCAATGAGCAGTTCTTC.

This chain connects TRBV2 to TRBJ1-2; a weak D match, TRBD1 (6 bases). The ends were cut back, 6 bases at V and 8 bases at J, with 25 bases in the middle. Per germline, CDR1 SNHLY and CDR2 FYNNEI. The CDR3 runs to 16 residues. In DNA, the CDR3 is TGTGCCAGCAGCCCGAACTACCAGGGGCCCTTCGGAGGCTACACCTTC. The encoded protein is CASSPNYQGPFGGYTF.

This clone appeared once. V and J are TRBV2 and TRBJ1-1; no clear D gene. The CDR3 consists of 9 residues. Germline CDR1 is SNHLY and CDR2 is FYNNEI. Trimming cost V 4 bases and J 11 bases, with 5 bases left between them. This CDR3 reads CASSVRAFF. The CDR3 nucleotides are TGTGCCAGCAGTGTTCGGGCTTTCTTT.

The rearrangement uses TRBV7-7 and TRBJ2-5; D remains ambiguous. This CDR3 is built from 14 residues. Looked up from germline, CDR1 is SSHAT and CDR2 is FNYEAQ (reference sequence). Trimming cost V 5 bases and J 5 bases, with 15 bases left between them. The CDR3 DNA is TGTGCCAGCAGCCCCGATAGTATTCTTGAGACCCAGTACTTC. Amino acids: CASSPDSILETQYF.

The rearrangement uses TRBV3-1 (or the pseudogene TRBV3-2) and TRBJ2-6, with a tentative D call TRBD2 (5 bases). V lost 5 bases and J 4 bases, leaving 15 bases between the germline ends. The CDR3 length is 16 residues. Germline V gives CDR1 LGHDT, CDR2 YNNKEL (reference sequence). CDR3 residues: CASSRVGVAGANVLTF. The CDR3 DNA reads as TGTGCCAGCAGCAGGGTGGGAGTGGCCGGGGCCAACGTCCTGACTTTC.

V and J are TRBV6-6 and TRBJ1-4; D unresolved. V was trimmed by 2 bases and J by 7 bases, leaving 8 bases between them. The CDR3 is 13 residues long. Germline-derived CDR1 and CDR2 are MNHNY and SVGAGI (reference sequence). The CDR3 DNA sequence: TGTGCCAGCAGTTACCCCGGTACTGAAAAACTGTTTTTT. Its protein product is CASSYPGTEKLFF.

This chain connects TRBV9 to TRBJ1-1, with D unresolved. Germline CDR1 and CDR2: SGDLS and YYNGEE. This CDR3 is built from 14 residues. V was shortened by 2 bases and J by 1 base, with 9 bases between the two germline ends. CDR3 bases: TGTGCCAGCAGCGTCGTGGCGGAGAACACTGAAGCTTTCTTT. The encoded protein is CASSVVAENTEAFF.

This clone was picked up one time. This chain joins TRBV29-1 and TRBJ2-1; tentatively, D is TRBD1 (7 bases). Germline V gene data show CDR1 as SQVTM and CDR2 as ANQGSEA. Trimming left V 8 bases short and J 8 bases short, with 19 bases between. The CDR3 runs 13 residues. The CDR3 DNA reads as TGCAGCCTATCGGAGGGGGCAGGGGATGAGCAGTTCTTC. This translates into CSLSEGAGDEQFF.

V and J are TRBV12-3 or TRBV12-4 and TRBJ1-1; D is possibly TRBD1 (6 bases). Trimming cost V 8 bases and J 0 bases, with 10 bases left between them. The CDR3 has 13 amino acids. The CDR3 sequence is CASGGAMNTEAFF. CDR3 bases: TGTGCCAGCGGGGGGGCCATGAACACTGAAGCTTTCTTT.